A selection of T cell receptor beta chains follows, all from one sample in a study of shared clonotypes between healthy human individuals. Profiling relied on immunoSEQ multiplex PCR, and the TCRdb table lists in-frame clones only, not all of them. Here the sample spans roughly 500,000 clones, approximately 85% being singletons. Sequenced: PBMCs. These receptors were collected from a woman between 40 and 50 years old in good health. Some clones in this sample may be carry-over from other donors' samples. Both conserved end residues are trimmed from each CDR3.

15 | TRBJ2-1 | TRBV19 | ASSIIGRNSFYNEQF
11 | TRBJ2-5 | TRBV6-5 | ATRSSVRETQY
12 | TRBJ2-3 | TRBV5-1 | ASSLGSWGDTQY
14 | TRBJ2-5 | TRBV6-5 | ASSYGWTRSQETQY
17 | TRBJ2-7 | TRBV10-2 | ASRPGVGLAGVHSYEQY
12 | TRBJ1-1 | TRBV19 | ASRQGTRRTEAF
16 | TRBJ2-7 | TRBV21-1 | ASSNPKARDRTPYEQY
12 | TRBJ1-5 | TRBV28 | ASTAGGGIQPQH
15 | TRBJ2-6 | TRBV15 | ATSRDSQGPGANVLT
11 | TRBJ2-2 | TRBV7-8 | ASSLEATGELF
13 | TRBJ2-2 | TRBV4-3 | ASSRGTSKAGELF
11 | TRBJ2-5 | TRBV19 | ATSLGAQETQY
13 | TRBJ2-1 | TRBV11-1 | ASSFRTSGHNEQF
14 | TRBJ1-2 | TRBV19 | ASSPYVGDGDYGYT
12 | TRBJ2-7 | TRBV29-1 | SEPIRDHTREQY
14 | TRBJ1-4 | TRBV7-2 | ASSTRRTGGPEKLF
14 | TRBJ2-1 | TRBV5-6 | ASSLTGSSSYNEQF
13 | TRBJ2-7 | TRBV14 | ASSQASFSSYEQY
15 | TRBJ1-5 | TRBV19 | ASSLRQGAMDNQPQH
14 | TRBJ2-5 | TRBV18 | ASSLRLAGGQETQY
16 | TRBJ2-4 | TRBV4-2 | ASSQDTGSYLAKNIQY
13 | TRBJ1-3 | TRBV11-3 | ASSAWGQTGNTIY
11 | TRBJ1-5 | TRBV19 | ATSSAGHQPQH
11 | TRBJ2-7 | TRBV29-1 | SVEEGSSYEQY
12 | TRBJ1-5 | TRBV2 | ASSGLDRNQPQH
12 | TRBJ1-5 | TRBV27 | ASSLTGFWQPQH
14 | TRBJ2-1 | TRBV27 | ASSLSGNRGLDEQF
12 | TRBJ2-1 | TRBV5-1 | ASSRGSSYNEQF
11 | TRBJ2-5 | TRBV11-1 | ASSFGGSETQY
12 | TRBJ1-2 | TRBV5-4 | ASSADHSNYGYT
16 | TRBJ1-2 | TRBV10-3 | AISVQPPLGNLVYGYT
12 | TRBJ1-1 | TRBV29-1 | SVGPGQPNTEAF
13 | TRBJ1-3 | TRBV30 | AWSGPYFSGNTIY
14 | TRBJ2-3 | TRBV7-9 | ASSLDSGSGADTQY
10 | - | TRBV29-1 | SVRTALYEQY
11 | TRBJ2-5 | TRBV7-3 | ASSSRQGRVQY
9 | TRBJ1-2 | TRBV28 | ASSHRDGYT
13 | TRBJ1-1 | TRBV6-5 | ASSEYRLWGTEAF
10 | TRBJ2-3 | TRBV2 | ASRMTAGTQY
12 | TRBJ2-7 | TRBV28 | ASRGTSGRYEQY
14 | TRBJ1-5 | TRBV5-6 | ASSFGTGVNNQPQH
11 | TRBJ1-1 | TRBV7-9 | ASSLTGDTEAF
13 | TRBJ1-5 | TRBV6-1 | ASSGMDRAGQPQH
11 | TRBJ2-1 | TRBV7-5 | ASSFGTNNEQF
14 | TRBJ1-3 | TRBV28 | ASSFAGANSGNTIY
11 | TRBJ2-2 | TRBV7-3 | ASSPLGSGELF
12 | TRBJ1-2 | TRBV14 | ASSQEDGQYGYT
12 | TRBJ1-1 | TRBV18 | ASSPAGASAEAF
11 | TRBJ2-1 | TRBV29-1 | SGGTGGQNEQF
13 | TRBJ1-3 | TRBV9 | ASSVDGNSGNTIY
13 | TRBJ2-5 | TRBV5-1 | ASSLRLAGVETQY
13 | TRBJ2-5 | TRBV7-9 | ASSPSGGRAETQY
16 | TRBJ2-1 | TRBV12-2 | ASRLRRRVTSGRHFQF
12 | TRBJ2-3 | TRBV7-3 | ASSLTGWGDTQY
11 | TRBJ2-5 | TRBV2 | ASRGGTAGTQY
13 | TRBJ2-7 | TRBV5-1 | ASSLEPTGYYEQY
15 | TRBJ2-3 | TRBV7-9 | ASSEAASGWGTDTQY